Below, 28 T cell receptor beta chains from the same sample are listed, as sequenced in a study of OX40 agonist ivuxolimab in advanced cancers. Clones were read by immunoSEQ multiplex PCR, and TCRdb kept only the in-frame ones, dropping some. The repertoire holds tens of thousands of clones, 75% to 95% seen once, with roughly 7.4% in the top ten. The sample consisted of CD4+ or CD8+ T cells sorted from blood, taken in a trial of the OX40 agonist ivuxolimab. The source of these receptors is an adult with an advanced solid tumor such as melanoma, head and neck, liver or kidney cancer.

The V call is TRBV4-1, the J call TRBJ1-3; 9 bases are a match to TRBD1. The CDR3 runs 15 residues. Germline V gives CDR1 MGHRA, CDR2 YSYEKL. The V segment lost 2 bases and the J segment 5 bases; nucleotides outside the gene matches: 4. CDR3 nucleotide sequence: TGCGCCAGCAGCCAACTGGGACAGGGACGAAACACCATATATTTT. Translation: CASSQLGQGRNTIYF.

This sequence joins TRBV6-5 and TRBJ2-2; the D is unclear. The CDR3 extends over 13 amino acids. V was clipped by 9 bases and J by 7 bases, with 15 bases between them. Per the germline V gene, CDR1 is MNHEY and CDR2 is SVGAGI. The chain's CDR3 is CASLRSAGGELFF. CDR3 DNA: TGTGCCAGTCTCCGGTCGGCCGGCGGGGAGCTGTTTTTT.

This clone appeared a few times. Relative to the germline gene, one junction end is altered; a read error may explain this. The genes are TRBV6-6 and TRBJ1-5; 8 bases align to TRBD1. The CDR3 totals 11 residues. Germline V lookup: CDR1 MNHNY, CDR2 SVGAGI (reference sequence). In DNA, the CDR3 is TGTGCCAGCGGACAGGGAGGGGGCATGGATTTT. The encoded protein is CASGQGGGMDF.

For this clone: The same CDR3 arises from other DNA sequences in this sample as well. The chain combines TRBV4-1 with TRBJ2-7, with unresolved D. The CDR3 extends over 15 amino acids. Between the trimmed V and J ends, which lost 2 bases and 1 base, there was a span of 12 bases. Germline V gene data show CDR1 as MGHRA and CDR2 as YSYEKL. The CDR3 DNA is TGCGCCAGCAGCCAAACACTGCGTCCATCCTACGAGCAGTACTTC. It encodes CASSQTLRPSYEQYF.

For the CDR3, the DNA is TGTGCCAGCAGCCTGGGACGGATGAACACTGAAGCTTTCTTT. Protein sequence: CASSLGRMNTEAFF. The gene calls are TRBV7-9 and TRBJ1-1; D is possibly TRBD1 (5 bases). The CDR3 is 14 residues long. The ends were cut back, 5 bases at V and 0 bases at J, with 10 bases in the middle. CDR1 is SEHNR, CDR2 FQNEAQ, per germline (reference sequence).

The V and J genes are TRBV6-1 and TRBJ2-7, with D perhaps matching TRBD1 (6 bases). V lost 6 bases and J lost 4, with 13 bases in between. Germline-derived CDR1 and CDR2 are MNHNS and SASEGT. The CDR3 has 13 amino acids. Here the CDR3 DNA reads TGTGCCAGCAGCTATGGGACAAAGTACGAGCAGTACTTC. This translates into CASSYGTKYEQYF.

The V gene is TRBV5-8, the J gene TRBJ2-7, with 7 positions matching TRBD2. The germline CDR1 and CDR2 sequences are SGHTS and YDEGEE. The length of the CDR3 is 15 residues. The junction had 6 bases not matched to a gene; V was cut back by 0 bases and J by 3 bases. The CDR3, as DNA: TGTGCCAGCAGCTTGGGCGCTAGCGGTGACTACGAGCAGTACTTC. This codes for CASSLGASGDYEQYF. Based on the CDR3 plus reference TRBV5-8 and TRBJ2-7, the full variable domain is EAGVTQSPTHLIKTRGQQATLRCSPISGHTSVYWYQQALGLGLQFLLWYDEGEERNRGNFPPRFSGRQFPNYSSELNVNALELEDSALYLCASSLGASGDYEQYFGPGTRLTVT.

V gene TRBV9 combines with J gene TRBJ1-3; D gene uncertain. Trimming stripped 7 bases from V and 0 bases from J, with 14 bases between. The germline CDR1 and CDR2 sequences are SGDLS and YYNGEE. This CDR3 spans 15 amino acids. Here the CDR3 DNA reads TGTGCCAGCGGAGAGCACAGAGCCTCTGGAAACACCATATATTTT. This translates into CASGEHRASGNTIYF.

The rearrangement uses TRBV5-1 and TRBJ2-1; a possible D gene is TRBD2 (6 bases). Germline CDR1 reads SGHRS; CDR2 reads YFSETQ. The CDR3 is 12 amino acids. V lost 3 bases to trimming and J lost 8 bases, with 9 bases between them. The CDR3 DNA follows: TGCGCCAGCAGCTGGCGGGGAGATGAGCAGTTCTTC. Encoded protein: CASSWRGDEQFF.

This clone appeared a single time. V and J are TRBV18 and TRBJ2-7, with 8 bases fitting TRBD1. This CDR3 is 12 amino acids long. V trimming: 6 bases; J trimming: 5 bases; junction bases outside the gene matches: 3. In germline, CDR1 is KGHSH, CDR2 LQKENI. The CDR3 spells CASSPDRDEQYF. CDR3 DNA sequence: TGTGCCAGCTCCCCGGACAGGGACGAGCAGTACTTC.

This CDR3 reads CASSPEGTIGYTF. CDR3 DNA sequence: TGTGCCAGCAGCCCCGAAGGGACAATCGGCTACACCTTC. The V gene is TRBV7-8, the J gene TRBJ1-2; TRBD1 might be the D (6 bases). V was trimmed by 5 bases and J by 8 bases, leaving 15 bases between them. The length of the CDR3 is 13 residues. Per germline, CDR1 SGHVS and CDR2 FQNEAQ.

The chain recombines TRBV19 with TRBJ2-3, with a tentative D call TRBD1 (7 bases). The CDR3 runs 16 residues. The germline V gene encodes CDR1 LNHDA and CDR2 SQIVND (reference sequence). Trimming left V 1 base short and J 6 bases short, with 17 bases between. This CDR3 reads CASSIGPGLQGDTQYF. CDR3 nucleotides: TGTGCCAGTAGTATAGGTCCAGGACTACAGGGGGATACGCAGTATTTT.

This sequence joins TRBV7-2 and TRBJ2-7; a possible D gene is TRBD1 (5 bases). CDR1 is SGHTA, CDR2 FQGNSA, per germline. The V end was cut by 5 bases, the J end by 1 base, with 9 bases between. The CDR3 runs 13 residues. For the CDR3, the DNA is TGTGCCAGCAGCCGACAGTCTTCCTACGAGCAGTACTTC. Translated, it gives CASSRQSSYEQYF. Full variable domain (missing parts from reference TRBV7-2 and TRBJ2-7): GAGVSQSPSNKVTEKGKDVELRCDPISGHTALYWYRQSLGQGLEFLIYFQGNSAPDKSGLPSDRFSAERTGGSVSTLTIQRTQQEDSAVYLCASSRQSSYEQYFGPGTRLTVT.

This chain links TRBV19 with TRBJ1-2, with a possible D match to TRBD1 (5 bases). The CDR3 has 15 amino acids. With 5 bases removed from V and 4 bases from J, the gap between germline ends came to 17 bases. From germline, CDR1 is LNHDA and CDR2 SQIVND (reference sequence). Written as DNA, the CDR3 is TGTGCCAGTAGTCCACCGGGGGGAATCCTCTATGGCTACACCTTC. Protein sequence: CASSPPGGILYGYTF.

The chain is built from TRBV6-1 and TRBJ2-3, with D uncertain. Per germline, CDR1 MNHNS and CDR2 SASEGT. The CDR3 has 11 amino acids. Trimming took off 7 bases at V and 5 bases at J, with 7 bases between the two ends. CDR3 DNA sequence: TGTGCCAGCAATTTGGTAGATACGCAGTATTTT. It encodes CASNLVDTQYF.

The CDR3 coding sequence is TGCGCCAGCAGCTTGGCCGGGACTAGCGGGAGTGAGACCCAGTACTTC. As protein: CASSLAGTSGSETQYF. J is TRBJ2-5 and V is TRBV5-1; TRBD2 matches 14 bases. The ends lost 0 bases at V and 5 bases at J; junction bases unmatched: 3. Germline CDR1 is SGHRS and CDR2 is YFSETQ. CDR3 length equals 16 residues.

This chain connects TRBV7-2 to TRBJ1-6; TRBD1 is a possible D gene (5 bases). Between the trimmed V and J ends, which lost 2 bases and 0 bases, there was a span of 14 bases. Germline loops: CDR1 SGHTA, CDR2 FQGNSA. This CDR3 contains 18 residues. CDR3 in amino acids: CASSLQGPTSSYNSPLHF. The CDR3 bases are TGTGCCAGCAGCTTACAGGGACCCACGAGCTCCTATAATTCACCCCTCCACTTT.

V is TRBV2 and J is TRBJ1-2, with D possibly being TRBD1 (6 bases). V dropped 3 bases and J dropped 8 bases, with 19 bases sitting between them. This CDR3 has 15 residues. The germline V gene encodes CDR1 SNHLY and CDR2 FYNNEI. CDR3 residues: CASSDRGGASMGYTF. The CDR3 DNA reads TGTGCCAGCAGTGATAGAGGGGGGGCCTCAATGGGCTACACCTTC.

The chain combines TRBV7-8 with TRBJ2-7; D is unclear. V dropped 4 bases and J dropped 2 bases, with 9 bases sitting between them. The CDR3 has 13 amino acids. Germline assignment: CDR1 SGHVS and CDR2 FQNEAQ. CDR3 region: CASSSPYTYEQYF. In DNA, the CDR3 is TGTGCCAGCAGCTCCCCTTACACCTACGAGCAGTACTTC.

This clone was found a few times. CDR3 nucleotides: TGTGCCAGCACTTCCTGGGGGGACAGCTCCTACAATGAGCAGTTCTTC. Its translation is CASTSWGDSSYNEQFF. The gene calls are TRBV27 and TRBJ2-1; tentative D call: TRBD1 (7 bases). The ends were cut back, 7 bases at V and 0 bases at J, with 16 bases in the middle. Germline V gene sequence: CDR1 MNHEY, CDR2 SMNVEV (reference sequence). There are 16 residues in the CDR3.

The V call is TRBV2, the J call TRBJ2-3; TRBD2 matches 12 bases. Per the germline V gene, CDR1 is SNHLY and CDR2 is FYNNEI. The CDR3 covers 15 residues. The V segment lost 5 bases and the J segment 5 bases; nucleotides outside the gene matches: 5. The chain's CDR3 is CASSSLAGGGDTQYF. CDR3 nucleotides: TGTGCCAGCAGTTCCCTAGCGGGAGGGGGAGATACGCAGTATTTT.

The rearrangement joins TRBV29-1 to TRBJ2-3; 8 nucleotides agree with TRBD2. With V trimmed by 6 bases and J by 3 bases, 8 bases remained unmatched. CDR1 and CDR2 (germline): SQVTM, ANQGSEA. The CDR3 length is 14 residues. This CDR3 reads CSVTTSAMTDTQYF. For the CDR3, the DNA is TGCAGCGTCACGACTAGCGCGATGACAGATACGCAGTATTTT.

The V gene is TRBV30, the J gene TRBJ1-4; D not resolved. Trimming took off 2 bases at V and 0 bases at J, with 10 bases between the two ends. In germline, CDR1 is GTSNPN, CDR2 SVGIG (reference sequence). This CDR3 contains 15 residues. CDR3 amino acids: CAWSPGPATNEKLFF. CDR3 nucleotide sequence: TGTGCCTGGAGTCCAGGACCTGCAACTAATGAAAAACTGTTTTTT. Together with reference TRBV30 and TRBJ1-4, the CDR3 gives the full variable domain: SQTIHQWPATLVQPVGSPLSLECTVEGTSNPNLYWYRQAAGRGLQLLFYSVGIGQISSEVPQNLSASRPQDRQFILSSKKLLLSDSGFYLCAWSPGPATNEKLFFGSGTQLSVL.

J is TRBJ1-2 and V is TRBV5-1; 7 bases match TRBD1. The CDR3 contains 13 residues. Trimming took 3 bases from V and 5 from J; bases not matched to a gene: 4. Germline V gene sequence: CDR1 SGHRS, CDR2 YFSETQ. In DNA form, the CDR3 reads TGCGCCAGCAGCTCCACAGGGGAGTATGGCTACACCTTC. Its protein product is CASSSTGEYGYTF.

The chain is built from TRBV27 and TRBJ2-3; 8 bases fit TRBD2. Germline V gene data show CDR1 as MNHEY and CDR2 as SMNVEV (reference sequence). CDR3 size: 18 residues. With V trimmed by 7 bases and J by 0 bases, 15 bases remained unmatched. The CDR3 loop is CASTKRGSASGSTDTQYF. The CDR3, as DNA: TGTGCCAGCACCAAGAGGGGGTCTGCTAGCGGGAGCACAGATACGCAGTATTTT.

The chain has TRBV19 and TRBJ2-2; tentative D call: TRBD1 (7 bases). Trimming removed 5 bases from V and 6 bases from J, with 10 bases in between. CDR3 length: 13 amino acids. Germline CDR1 is LNHDA and CDR2 is SQIVND (reference sequence). DNA for the CDR3: TGTGCCAGTAGTGTCAGGGGGGCCGGGGAGCTGTTTTTT. As protein: CASSVRGAGELFF.

The J gene is TRBJ2-7, the V gene TRBV28; D is perhaps TRBD2 (6 bases). CDR1 MDHEN and CDR2 SYDVKM come from the germline V gene. This CDR3 region has 14 residues. V dropped 6 bases and J dropped 0 bases, with 12 bases sitting between them. CDR3 region: CASSLALLSYEQYF. DNA for the CDR3: TGTGCCAGCAGCCTAGCGTTACTCTCCTACGAGCAGTACTTC. The full variable domain, in which reference TRBV28 and TRBJ2-7 provide the parts outside the CDR3, is DVKVTQSSRYLVKRTGEKVFLECVQDMDHENMFWYRQDPGLGLRLIYFSYDVKMKEKGDIPEGYSVSREKKERFSLILESASTNQTSMYLCASSLALLSYEQYFGPGTRLTVT.

This chain connects TRBV6-1 to TRBJ1-4, with D possibly TRBD1 on 6 matching bases. CDR1 MNHNS and CDR2 SASEGT come from the germline V gene. This CDR3 has 13 amino acids. V lost 8 bases, J lost 8 bases, and 15 bases lay in between. CDR3 DNA sequence: TGTGCCAGCCGAGGGGGGGCTGGCGAAAAACTGTTTTTT. Protein: CASRGGAGEKLFF.